This entry lists 9 T cell receptor beta chains sequenced from one sample in a study of molecular identifiers for immune sequencing clone quantification. TCRdb reanalysed the PCR reads using MiXCR and keeps one entry per CDR3 protein. Here the sample spans about 640,000 distinct CDR3 sequences, approximately 20% being singletons. Sequenced material: naive CD8+ T cells from blood, with Jurkat cell RNA spiked in. This sample's subset: FACS-sorted CD8+CD4-CCR7+CD45RA+ naive T cells. These receptors all stem from a human donor in good health. Some libraries in this study had Jurkat cell RNA spiked in.

The sample holds a few counts of this clonotype. This may arise from a read error, as a much more abundant clone is one base away. This chain uses TRBV6-2 or TRBV6-3 with TRBJ1-1; TRBD1 matches 8 bases. Germline CDR1 reads MNHEY; CDR2 reads SVGEGT. The CDR3 has 17 residues. CDR3 bases: TGTGCCAGCAGTTACTCGAGATACCAGGGGGCTGACACTGGAGCTTTCTTT. This gives the protein CASSYSRYQGADTGAFF.

This clonotype was seen ten or more times. The chain couples TRBV7-6 to TRBJ1-4, with a possible D match to TRBD1 (6 bases). V was trimmed by 3 bases and J by 8 bases, leaving 22 bases between them. Germline CDR1 reads SGHVS; CDR2 reads FNYEAQ. This CDR3 spans 17 amino acids. The CDR3 coding sequence is TGTGCCAGCAGCTTGGGGAGGAACAGGGTTGATGGCGAAAAACTGTTTTTT. Protein: CASSLGRNRVDGEKLFF.

V gene TRBV7-9 combines with J gene TRBJ2-5; D uncertain. CDR1 and CDR2 from the germline V gene are SEHNR and FQNEAQ (reference sequence). Deletions cut 3 bases from V and 0 bases from J, with 11 bases between. This CDR3 is built from 15 residues. CDR3 amino acids: CASSLFPLYQETQYF. In DNA form, the CDR3 reads TGTGCCAGCAGCTTGTTTCCGCTGTACCAAGAGACCCAGTACTTC.

V is TRBV30 and J is TRBJ2-1; D is possibly TRBD2 (6 bases). With 0 bases removed from V and 6 bases from J, the gap between germline ends came to 12 bases. From germline, CDR1 is GTSNPN and CDR2 SVGIG (reference sequence). The CDR3 runs to 14 residues. CDR3 nucleotides: TGTGCCTGGAGTGTGTTGGCGGGGACCAATGAGCAGTTCTTC. Translating gives CAWSVLAGTNEQFF.

This clonotype was seen at least ten times. V is TRBV7-9 and J is TRBJ2-1; unclear D gene. This CDR3 has 13 amino acids. Trimming left V 7 bases short and J 6 bases short, with 13 bases between. Germline CDR1 SEHNR, CDR2 FQNEAQ (reference sequence). The CDR3 DNA is TGTGCCAGCACCTCGGCCTCTTTCAATGAGCAGTTCTTC. Its translation is CASTSASFNEQFF.

This clonotype has ten or more counts. The rearrangement uses TRBV5-6 and TRBJ2-7; 8 nucleotides align to TRBD2. The CDR3 has 13 amino acids. The germline gives CDR1 SGHDT, CDR2 YYEEEE. Losses at the gene ends were 5 bases for V and 4 bases for J; bases not matched to a gene: 5. This CDR3 is CASSSGGGYEQYF. In DNA, the CDR3 is TGTGCCAGCAGTTCGGGGGGGGGGTACGAGCAGTACTTC.

This clonotype has ten or more counts. V and J are TRBV20-1 and TRBJ2-7, with D perhaps matching TRBD1 (6 bases). V was cut by 5 bases and J by 0 bases, with 17 bases left in between. The CDR3 is made up of 15 amino acids. Germline assignment: CDR1 DFQATT and CDR2 SNEGSKA (reference sequence). The CDR3 DNA reads as TGCAGTGCTGACCCAGGGGATTTCACCTCCTACGAGCAGTACTTC. Its translation is CSADPGDFTSYEQYF.

This clonotype was found many times. The CDR3 loop is CATTGSSRGYTF. The CDR3, as DNA: TGTGCCACCACCGGGTCATCCCGTGGCTACACCTTC. The chain uses TRBV12-3 or TRBV12-4 and TRBJ1-2; no clear D. V gave up 10 bases and J gave up 7 bases, with 16 bases separating them. The CDR3 totals 12 residues.

This rearrangement joins TRBV4-1 to TRBJ1-6; 7 nucleotides agree with TRBD1. The J segment lost 11 bases and the V segment lost 4 bases, leaving 14 bases of the junction unmatched. The CDR3 runs to 16 residues. Germline V lookup: CDR1 MGHRA, CDR2 YSYEKL. CDR3 residues: CASSRTTGLENPPLHF. CDR3 nucleotide sequence: TGCGCCAGCAGCCGTACGACAGGGCTAGAGAATCCACCCCTCCACTTT.